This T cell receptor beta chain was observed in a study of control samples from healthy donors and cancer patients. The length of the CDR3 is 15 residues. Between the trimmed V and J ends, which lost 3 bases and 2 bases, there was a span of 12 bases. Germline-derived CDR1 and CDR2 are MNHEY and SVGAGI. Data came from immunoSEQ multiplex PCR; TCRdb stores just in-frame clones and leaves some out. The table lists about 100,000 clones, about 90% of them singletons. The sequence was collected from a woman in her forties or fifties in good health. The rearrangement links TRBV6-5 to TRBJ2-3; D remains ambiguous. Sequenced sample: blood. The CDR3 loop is CASSYGFESTDTQYF. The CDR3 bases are TGTGCCAGCAGTTATGGGTTCGAGTCCACAGATACGCAGTATTTT.